This T cell receptor (beta chain) was identified during a study of cytomegalovirus exposure and HLA in healthy donors. Study conclusions and caveats: What a later analysis showed was that several of the most significant clusters appeared linked to common viral pathogens. Researchers catalogued under 200 TCR beta chains as cytomegalovirus-associated. Productive rates of about 87% or about 30% were seen for most TCR beta V segments in an earlier analysis.

Healthy bone marrow donors made up the donors. A remark on this clone: The antigen is undetermined.

CDR3 length: 16 residues. Germline V gene data show CDR1 as MGHDK and CDR2 as SYGVNS. The V and J ends lost 2 bases and 8 bases respectively, with 19 bases between them. Primers for the PCR totalled 60 Vbeta and 13 Jbeta. Repertoires were generated with immunoSEQ multiplex PCR, while TCRdb's copy carries only in-frame clones and drops some. The repertoire includes 150,000 to 200,000 clones, about 65% of them detected once, and about 1.6% sits in the top ten. The chain recombines TRBV25-1 with TRBJ2-1; a possible D gene is TRBD2 (7 bases). This receptor was obtained from a girl aged 10 to 17 in good health and CMV-seronegative. Sequencing input: PBMCs. The CDR3 region has the DNA TGTGCCAGCAGTGAAGCCCAAGGGGGGGGTATAGATGAGCAGTTCTTC. The encoded protein is CASSEAQGGGIDEQFF.